The sequence of this T cell receptor beta chain was determined in a study of Graves' ophthalmopathy and Graves' hyperthyroidism. Study-wide results and limits: Blood contained most expanded thyroid clonotypes exceeding 0.001 frequency.

The diagnosis was founded upon clinical symptoms, serum thyroxine, TRAb, thyroid ultrasound and orbital computed tomography. Germline CDR1 reads SGDLS; CDR2 reads YYNGEE. This CDR3 is 15 amino acids long. The germline V and J ends were trimmed by 4 bases and 8 bases, with 21 bases remaining between them. Regarding this clonotype: Its antigen is undetermined.

TCR beta CDR3 regions were amplified from RNA transcripts. HTBI primers primed a first-round RT-PCR, and a second-round multiplex PCR followed. TCRdb reprocessed the multiplex PCR reads with MiXCR, giving one entry per CDR3 protein. The sample lists 170,000 or so distinct CDR3 sequences, roughly 36% occurring once. This clonotype was sampled from a man aged 30 to 39 with Graves' ophthalmopathy. The specimen was peripheral blood. This chain uses TRBV9 with TRBJ1-2; no clear D. The CDR3 loop is CASSLDITPGSGYTF. In DNA form, the CDR3 reads TGTGCCAGCAGCTTAGATATTACACCCGGGAGCGGCTACACCTTC.